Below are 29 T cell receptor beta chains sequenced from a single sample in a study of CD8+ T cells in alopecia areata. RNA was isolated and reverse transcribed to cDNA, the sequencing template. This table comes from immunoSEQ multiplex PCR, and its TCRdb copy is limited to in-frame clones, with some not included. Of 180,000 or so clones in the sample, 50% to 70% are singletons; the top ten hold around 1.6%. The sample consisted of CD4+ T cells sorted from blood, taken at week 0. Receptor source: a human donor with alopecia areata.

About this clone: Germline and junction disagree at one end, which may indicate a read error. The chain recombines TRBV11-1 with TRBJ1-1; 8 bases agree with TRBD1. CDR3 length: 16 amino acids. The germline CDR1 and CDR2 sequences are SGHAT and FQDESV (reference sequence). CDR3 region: CASSLGTGSWNAEAFF. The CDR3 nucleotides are TGTGCCAGCAGCCTCGGGACAGGTAGCTGGAACGCTGAAGCTTTCTTT. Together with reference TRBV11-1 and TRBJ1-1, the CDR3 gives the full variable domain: EAEVAQSPRYKITEKSQAVAFWCDPISGHATLYWYRQILGQGPELLVQFQDESVVDDSQLPKDRFSAERLKGVDSTLKIQPAELGDSAMYLCASSLGTGSWNAEAFFGQGTRLTVV.

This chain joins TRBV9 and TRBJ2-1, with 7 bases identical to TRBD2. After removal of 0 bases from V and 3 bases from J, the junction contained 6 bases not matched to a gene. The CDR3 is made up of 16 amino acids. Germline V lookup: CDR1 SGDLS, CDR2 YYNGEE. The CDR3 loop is CASSVAPAGDYNEQFF. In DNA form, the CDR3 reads TGTGCCAGCAGCGTAGCTCCGGCGGGGGACTACAATGAGCAGTTCTTC.

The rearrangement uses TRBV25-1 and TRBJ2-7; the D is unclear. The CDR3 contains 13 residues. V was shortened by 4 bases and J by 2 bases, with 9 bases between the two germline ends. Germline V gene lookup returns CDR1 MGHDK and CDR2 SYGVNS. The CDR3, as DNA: TGTGCCAGCAGTGTAACTGCTCCCTACGAGCAGTACTTC. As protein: CASSVTAPYEQYF.

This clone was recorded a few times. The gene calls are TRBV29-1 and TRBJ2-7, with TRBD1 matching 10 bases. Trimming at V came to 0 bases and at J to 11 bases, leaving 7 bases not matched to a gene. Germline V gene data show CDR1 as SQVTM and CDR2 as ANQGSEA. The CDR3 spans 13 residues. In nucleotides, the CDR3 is TGCAGCGTTGAAGAAGACAGGGGGCGGGCGGAGTACTTC. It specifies CSVEEDRGRAEYF.

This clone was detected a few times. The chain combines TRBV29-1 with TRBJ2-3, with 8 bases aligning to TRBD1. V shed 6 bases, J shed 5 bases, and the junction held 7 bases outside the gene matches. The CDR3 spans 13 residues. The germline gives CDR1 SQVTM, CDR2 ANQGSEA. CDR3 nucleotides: TGCAGCGTGGGGGGACAGGAGGGAGATACGCAGTATTTT. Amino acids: CSVGGQEGDTQYF.

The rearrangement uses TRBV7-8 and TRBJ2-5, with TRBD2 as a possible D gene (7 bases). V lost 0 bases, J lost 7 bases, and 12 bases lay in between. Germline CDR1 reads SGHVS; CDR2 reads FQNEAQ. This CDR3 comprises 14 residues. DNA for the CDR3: TGTGCCAGCAGCTTAGCGGGGGGGCCGGGGACCCAGTACTTC. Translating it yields CASSLAGGPGTQYF.

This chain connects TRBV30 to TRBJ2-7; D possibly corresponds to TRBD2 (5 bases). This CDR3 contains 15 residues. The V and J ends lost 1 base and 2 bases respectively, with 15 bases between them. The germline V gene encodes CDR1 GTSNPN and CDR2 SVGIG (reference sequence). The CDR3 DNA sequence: TGTGCCTGGAGTGGGCGAAGGGAGAGAGCCTACGAGCAGTACTTC. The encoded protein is CAWSGRRERAYEQYF. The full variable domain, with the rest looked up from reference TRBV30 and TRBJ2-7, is SQTIHQWPATLVQPVGSPLSLECTVEGTSNPNLYWYRQAAGRGLQLLFYSVGIGQISSEVPQNLSASRPQDRQFILSSKKLLLSDSGFYLCAWSGRRERAYEQYFGPGTRLTVT.

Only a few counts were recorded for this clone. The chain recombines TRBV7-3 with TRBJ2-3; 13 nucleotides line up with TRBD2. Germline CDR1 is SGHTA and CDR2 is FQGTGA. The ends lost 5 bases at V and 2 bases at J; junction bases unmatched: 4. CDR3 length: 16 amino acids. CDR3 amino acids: CASSRTSGGNTDTQYF. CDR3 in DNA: TGTGCCAGCAGCCGGACTAGCGGGGGAAACACAGATACGCAGTATTTT.

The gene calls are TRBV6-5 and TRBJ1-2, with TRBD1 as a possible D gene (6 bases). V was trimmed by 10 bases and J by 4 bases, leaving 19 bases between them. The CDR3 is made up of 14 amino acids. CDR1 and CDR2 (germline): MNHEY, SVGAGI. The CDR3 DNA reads TGTGCCACCAAAGGGGAGGGGGTCCTCTATGGCTACACCTTC. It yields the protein CATKGEGVLYGYTF.

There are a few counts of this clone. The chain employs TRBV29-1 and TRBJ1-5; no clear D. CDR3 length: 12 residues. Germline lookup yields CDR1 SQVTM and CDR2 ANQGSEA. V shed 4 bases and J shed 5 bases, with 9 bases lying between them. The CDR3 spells CSVGTEYQPQHF. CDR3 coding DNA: TGCAGCGTTGGGACGGAATATCAGCCCCAGCATTTT.

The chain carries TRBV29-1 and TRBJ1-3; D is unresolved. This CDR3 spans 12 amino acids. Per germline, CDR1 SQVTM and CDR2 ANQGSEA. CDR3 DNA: TGCGTCGGTAGAGGGTATGGAAACACCATATATTTT. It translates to CVGRGYGNTIYF.

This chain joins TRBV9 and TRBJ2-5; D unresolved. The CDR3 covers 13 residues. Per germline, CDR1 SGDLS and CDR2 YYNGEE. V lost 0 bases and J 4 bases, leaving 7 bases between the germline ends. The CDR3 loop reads CASSVGSGETQYF. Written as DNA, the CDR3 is TGTGCCAGCAGCGTAGGATCGGGAGAGACCCAGTACTTC.

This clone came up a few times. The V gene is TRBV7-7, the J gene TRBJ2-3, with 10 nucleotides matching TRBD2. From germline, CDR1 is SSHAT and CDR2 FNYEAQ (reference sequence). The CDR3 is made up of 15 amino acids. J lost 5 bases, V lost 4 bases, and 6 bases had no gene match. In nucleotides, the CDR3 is TGTGCCAGCAGCTCGAGCGGGGGGGCTCGAGATACGCAGTATTTT. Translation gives CASSSSGGARDTQYF.

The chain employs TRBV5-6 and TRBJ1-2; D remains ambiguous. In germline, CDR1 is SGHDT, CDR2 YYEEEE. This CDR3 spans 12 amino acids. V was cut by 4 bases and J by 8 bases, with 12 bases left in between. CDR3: CASSQPPGGYTF. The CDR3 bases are TGTGCCAGCAGCCAACCCCCGGGGGGCTACACCTTC.

This chain's CDR3 is CSVEAGRGNIQYF. The CDR3 DNA is TGCAGCGTTGAAGCGGGAAGGGGAAACATTCAGTACTTC. This chain joins TRBV29-1 and TRBJ2-4; D possibly matches TRBD1 or TRBD2 (5 bases each). The germline V and J ends were trimmed by 1 base and 6 bases, with 10 bases remaining between them. This CDR3 has 13 amino acids. Germline CDR1 SQVTM, CDR2 ANQGSEA.

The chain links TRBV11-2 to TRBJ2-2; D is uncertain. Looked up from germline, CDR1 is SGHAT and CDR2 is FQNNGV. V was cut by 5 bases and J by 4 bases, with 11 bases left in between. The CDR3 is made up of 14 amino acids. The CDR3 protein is CASSQSVTTGELFF. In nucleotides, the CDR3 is TGTGCCAGCAGCCAATCAGTCACCACCGGGGAGCTGTTTTTT.

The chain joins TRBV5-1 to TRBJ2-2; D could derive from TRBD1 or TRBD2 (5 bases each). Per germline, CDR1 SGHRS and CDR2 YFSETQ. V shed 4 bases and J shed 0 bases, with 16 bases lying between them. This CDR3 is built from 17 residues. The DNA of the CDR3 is TGCGCCAGCAGCCCCAACCCGGGACCTACGAACACCGGGGAGCTGTTTTTT. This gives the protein CASSPNPGPTNTGELFF.

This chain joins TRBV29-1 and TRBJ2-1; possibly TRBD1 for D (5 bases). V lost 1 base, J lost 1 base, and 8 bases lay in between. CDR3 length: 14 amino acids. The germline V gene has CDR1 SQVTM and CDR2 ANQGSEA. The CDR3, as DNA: TGCAGCGTTGAAGGCAGGGAATCCTACAATGAGCAGTTCTTC. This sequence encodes CSVEGRESYNEQFF.

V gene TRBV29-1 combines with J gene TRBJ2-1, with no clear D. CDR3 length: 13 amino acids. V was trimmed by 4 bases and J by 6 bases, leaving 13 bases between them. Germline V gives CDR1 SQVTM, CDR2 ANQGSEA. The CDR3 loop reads CSVGIVHSNEQFF. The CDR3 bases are TGCAGCGTTGGGATCGTTCACTCCAATGAGCAGTTCTTC.

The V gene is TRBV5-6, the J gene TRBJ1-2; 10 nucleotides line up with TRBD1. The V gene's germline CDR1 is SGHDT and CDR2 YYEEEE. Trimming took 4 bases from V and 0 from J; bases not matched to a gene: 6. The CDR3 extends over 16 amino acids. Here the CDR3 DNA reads TGTGCCAGCAGCCAAGGGACAGGGGATCCTAACTATGGCTACACCTTC. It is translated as CASSQGTGDPNYGYTF.

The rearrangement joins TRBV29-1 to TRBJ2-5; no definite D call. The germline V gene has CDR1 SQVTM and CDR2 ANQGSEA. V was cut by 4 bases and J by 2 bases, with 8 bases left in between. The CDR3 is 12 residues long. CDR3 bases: TGCAGCGTTGCATTCAAACAAGAGACCCAGTACTTC. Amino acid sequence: CSVAFKQETQYF.

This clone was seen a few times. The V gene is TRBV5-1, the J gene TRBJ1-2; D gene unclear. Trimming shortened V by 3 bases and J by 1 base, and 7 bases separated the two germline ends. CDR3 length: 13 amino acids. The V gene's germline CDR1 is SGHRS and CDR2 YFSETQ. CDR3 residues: CASSYDGNYGYTF. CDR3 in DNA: TGCGCCAGCAGCTACGACGGTAACTATGGCTACACCTTC.

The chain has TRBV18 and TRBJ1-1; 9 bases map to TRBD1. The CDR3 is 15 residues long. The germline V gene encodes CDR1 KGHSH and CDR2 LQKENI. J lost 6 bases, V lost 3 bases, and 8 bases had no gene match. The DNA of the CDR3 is TGTGCCAGCTCACCGAAAACAGGGGGCGCAGCTGAAGCTTTCTTT. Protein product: CASSPKTGGAAEAFF.

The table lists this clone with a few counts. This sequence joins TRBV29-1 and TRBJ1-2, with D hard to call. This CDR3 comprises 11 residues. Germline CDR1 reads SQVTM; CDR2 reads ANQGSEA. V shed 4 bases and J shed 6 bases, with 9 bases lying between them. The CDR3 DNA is TGCAGCGTTGGTAGGGCGGATGGCTACACCTTC. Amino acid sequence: CSVGRADGYTF. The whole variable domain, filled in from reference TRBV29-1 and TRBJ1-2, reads SAVISQKPSRDICQRGTSLTIQCQVDSQVTMMFWYRQQPGQSLTLIATANQGSEATYESGFVIDKFPISRPNLTFSTLTVSNMSPEDSSIYLCSVGRADGYTFGSGTRLTVV.

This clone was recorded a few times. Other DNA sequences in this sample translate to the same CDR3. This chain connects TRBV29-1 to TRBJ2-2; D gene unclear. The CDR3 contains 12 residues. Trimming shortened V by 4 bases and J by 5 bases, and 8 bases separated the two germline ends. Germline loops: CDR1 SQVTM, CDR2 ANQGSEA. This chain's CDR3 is CSVVKGTGELFF. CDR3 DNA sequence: TGCAGCGTTGTGAAGGGTACCGGGGAGCTGTTTTTT.

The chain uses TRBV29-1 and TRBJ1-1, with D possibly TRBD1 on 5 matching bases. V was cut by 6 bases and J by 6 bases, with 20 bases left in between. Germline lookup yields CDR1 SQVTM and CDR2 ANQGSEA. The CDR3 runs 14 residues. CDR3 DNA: TGCAGCGTCTTACCAACCAGGGTAGGAGCTGAAGCTTTCTTT. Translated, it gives CSVLPTRVGAEAFF.

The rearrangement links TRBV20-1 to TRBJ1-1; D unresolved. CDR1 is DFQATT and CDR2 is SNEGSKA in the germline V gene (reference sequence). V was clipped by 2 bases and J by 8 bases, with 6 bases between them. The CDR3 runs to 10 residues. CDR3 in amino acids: CSARRVEAFF. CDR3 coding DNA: TGCAGTGCTAGAAGGGTGGAAGCTTTCTTT.

The CDR3: CASSPLTSGVETQYF. The CDR3 nucleotides read TGTGCCAGCAGTCCTCTGACTAGCGGGGTGGAGACCCAGTACTTC. The chain recombines TRBV2 with TRBJ2-5; 11 bases align to TRBD2. The CDR3 covers 15 residues. The V and J ends lost 5 bases and 5 bases, in that order; junction bases with no gene match: 7. Germline V gene data show CDR1 as SNHLY and CDR2 as FYNNEI. Full variable domain (missing parts from reference TRBV2 and TRBJ2-5): EPEVTQTPSHQVTQMGQEVILRCVPISNHLYFYWYRQILGQKVEFLVSFYNNEISEKSEIFDDQFSVERPDGSNFTLKIRSTKLEDSAMYFCASSPLTSGVETQYFGPGTRLLVL.

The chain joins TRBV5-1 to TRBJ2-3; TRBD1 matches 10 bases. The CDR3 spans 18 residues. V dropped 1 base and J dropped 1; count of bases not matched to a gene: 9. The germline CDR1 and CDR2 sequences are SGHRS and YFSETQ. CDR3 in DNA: TGCGCCAGCAGCTTGATTATCCGTGGACAGGGGGGCACAGATACGCAGTATTTT. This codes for CASSLIIRGQGGTDTQYF.